This TCR beta chain is from a study of T cells in tuberculosis. Sorting used thawed, overnight-rested PBMC stained with anti-CD3, a viability dye and GMM-loaded CD1B tetramer. The lipid loaded on the CD1B tetramers was C32 glucose monomycolate from Rhodococcus equi. Chain pairing is unknown; alpha and beta were sequenced separately. TCRdb's copy holds only in-frame clones and misses some; the assay was immunoSEQ multiplex PCR. The sample lists about 59,000 clones; approximately 80% were seen once. This clonotype was obtained from an adult woman with latent tuberculosis. Material for sequencing was CD1b-GMM tetramer-negative cells sorted from PBMCs.

As DNA, the CDR3 is TGTGCCAGTAGTGCTAGCGGGGGAGGGCCCCAGCATTTT. Its protein product is CASSASGGGPQHF. The chain combines TRBV19 with TRBJ1-5, with TRBD1 as a possible D gene (5 bases). V was shortened by 5 bases and J by 9 bases, with 14 bases between the two germline ends. Germline CDR1 is LNHDA and CDR2 is SQIVND (reference sequence). CDR3 length equals 13 residues.